This TCR beta chain came from a study of OX40 agonist ivuxolimab in advanced cancers. Notes on the study in general: Some patients who did not respond also had low normalized T-cell clonal expansion.

Turning to this clone: No antigen is known for it.

Measured with immunoSEQ multiplex PCR; TCRdb has only the in-frame clones, and not every one. The table lists 75,000 to 90,000 clones, over 85% of them singletons. V was shortened by 0 bases and J by 0 bases, with 5 bases between the two germline ends. CDR1 LNHNV and CDR2 YYDKDF come from the germline V gene (reference sequence). CDR3 size: 14 residues. This clonotype was obtained from an adult with an advanced solid tumor such as melanoma, head and neck, liver or kidney cancer. The sample here was CD4+ or CD8+ T cells sorted from blood, taken in a trial of the OX40 agonist ivuxolimab. J is TRBJ1-1 and V is TRBV15; D is unclear. The CDR3 DNA sequence: TGTGCCACCAGCAGAGATATACTGAACACTGAAGCTTTCTTT. Translated, it gives CATSRDILNTEAFF.